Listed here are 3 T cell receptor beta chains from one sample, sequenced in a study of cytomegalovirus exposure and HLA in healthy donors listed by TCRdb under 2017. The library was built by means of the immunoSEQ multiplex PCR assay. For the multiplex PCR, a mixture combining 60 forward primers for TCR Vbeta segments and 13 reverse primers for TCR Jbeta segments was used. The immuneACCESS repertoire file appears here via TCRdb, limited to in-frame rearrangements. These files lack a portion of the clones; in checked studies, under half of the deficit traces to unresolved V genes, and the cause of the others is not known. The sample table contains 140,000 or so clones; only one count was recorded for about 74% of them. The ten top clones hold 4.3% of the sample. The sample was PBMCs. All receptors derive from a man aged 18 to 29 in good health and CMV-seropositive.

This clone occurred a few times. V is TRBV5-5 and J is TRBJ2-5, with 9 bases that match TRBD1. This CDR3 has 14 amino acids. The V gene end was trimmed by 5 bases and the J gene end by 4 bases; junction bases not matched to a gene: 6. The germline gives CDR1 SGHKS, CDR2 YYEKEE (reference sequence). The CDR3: CASRPGTGRETQYF. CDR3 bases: TGTGCCAGCAGGCCCGGGACAGGGAGAGAGACCCAGTACTTC.

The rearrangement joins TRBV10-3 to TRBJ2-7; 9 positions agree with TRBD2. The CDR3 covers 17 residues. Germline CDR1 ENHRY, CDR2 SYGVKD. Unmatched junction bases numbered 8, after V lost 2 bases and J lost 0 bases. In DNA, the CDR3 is TGTGCCATCAGTGAGAGGTCTAGCGGGAAATACTCCTACGAGCAGTACTTC. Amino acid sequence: CAISERSSGKYSYEQYF.

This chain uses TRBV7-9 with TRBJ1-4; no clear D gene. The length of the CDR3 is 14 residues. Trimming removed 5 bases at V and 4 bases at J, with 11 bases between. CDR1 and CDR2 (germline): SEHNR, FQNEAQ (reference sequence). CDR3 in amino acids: CASSPQQLNEKLFF. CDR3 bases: TGTGCCAGCAGCCCCCAACAGCTTAATGAAAAACTGTTTTTT. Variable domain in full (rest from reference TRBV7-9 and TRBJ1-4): DTGVSQNPRHKITKRGQNVTFRCDPISEHNRLYWYRQTLGQGPEFLTYFQNEAQLEKSRLLSDRFSAERPKGSFSTLEIQRTEQGDSAMYLCASSPQQLNEKLFFGSGTQLSVL.